Listed below are T cell receptor beta chains from one sample, sequenced in a study of blood T cell repertoires in COVID-19. This table comes from immunoSEQ multiplex PCR, and its TCRdb copy is limited to in-frame clones, with some not included. The repertoire holds 250,000 to 300,000 clones, 87% seen once, with about 2% in the top ten. The sequencing sample was made of peripheral blood. The source is a woman aged 50 to 60 who had recovered from COVID-19. The CDR3 runs from the conserved cysteine through the conserved F or W. A D gene is named only where the DNA matches it firmly. The size entry is marked missing in some rows and otherwise reads once, few, many or a size class.

d_gene	v_gene	len	abundance	j_gene	CDR3nt	CDR3aa
TRBD1	TRBV28	12	NA	TRBJ1-2	TGTGCCGGCCGGGACAGGGGGTATGGCTACACCTTC	CAGRDRGYGYTF
NA	TRBV5-1	16	NA	TRBJ1-6	TGCGCCAGCAGCTTGGGCTTTTGGCAGGGGAATTCACCCCTCCACTTT	CASSLGFWQGNSPLHF
NA	TRBV19	14	NA	TRBJ1-1	TGTGCCAGTAGTATCGACAGACCGAACACTGAAGCTTTCTTT	CASSIDRPNTEAFF
NA	TRBV7-2	13	NA	TRBJ1-6	TGTGCCAGCAGCTTAGATGTCCGCCAGTCCCTCCACTTT	CASSLDVRQSLHF
TRBD1	TRBV7-9	14	NA	TRBJ1-1	TGTGCCAGCAGCTCGGCCGGGACAGGGGTTGAAGCTTTCTTT	CASSSAGTGVEAFF
NA	TRBV11-2	18	NA	TRBJ1-6	TGTGCCAGCAGCGGCAGGGCGATTTCAAGCTCCTATAATTCACCCCTCCACTTT	CASSGRAISSSYNSPLHF
TRBD1	TRBV18	14	NA	TRBJ1-1	TGTGCCAGCTCACCGGGGGACAGGGGCCCTGGGGCTTTCTTT	CASSPGDRGPGAFF
TRBD2	TRBV5-1	14	NA	TRBJ2-1	TGCGCCAGCAGCCTAACTAGCGCAAACAATGAGCAGTTCTTC	CASSLTSANNEQFF
NA	TRBV13	15	once	TRBJ2-5	TGTGCCAGCAGATTAAGGACGGGATTCCAAGAGACCCAGTACTTC	CASRLRTGFQETQYF
NA	TRBV7-9	15	NA	TRBJ1-1	TGTGCCAGCAGCCCTACCAGGGGAGGGGACACTGAAGCTTTCTTT	CASSPTRGGDTEAFF
TRBD2	TRBV9	15	once	TRBJ2-3	TGTGCCAGCCACCCTAGCGGGAGGGTGACAGATACGCAGTATTTT	CASHPSGRVTDTQYF
NA	TRBV11-2	14	NA	TRBJ2-7	TGTGCCAGCAGCTTAGTGGCCCAGGGCTACGAGCAGTACTTC	CASSLVAQGYEQYF
NA	TRBV2	12	once	TRBJ2-5	TGTGCCAGCAGAGGCAGGGGAGAGACCCAGTACTTC	CASRGRGETQYF
NA	TRBV18	15	NA	TRBJ2-6	TGTGCCAGCTCACCACCCCAGTCTGGGGCCAACGTCCTGACTTTC	CASSPPQSGANVLTF
NA	TRBV5-1	14	few	TRBJ1-2	TGCGCCAGCAGCCCGAGCATGGGAGAGGATGGCTACACCTTC	CASSPSMGEDGYTF
NA	TRBV10-1	16	few	TRBJ1-2	TGCGCCAGCAGTGAGTCAAAGTTTGACAAGCAATATGGCTACACCTTC	CASSESKFDKQYGYTF
NA	TRBV4-2	17	NA	TRBJ1-6	TGTGCCAGCAGCCAACCGACAGCCACCCTTCGGTATACACCCCTCCACTTT	CASSQPTATLRYTPLHF
TRBD2	TRBV6-5	15	few	TRBJ2-3	TGTGCCAGCAGTCACTCCGGACTAGCTTTAAATACGCAGTATTTT	CASSHSGLALNTQYF
TRBD1	TRBV29-1	12	NA	TRBJ1-1	TGCAGCCACCGGACAGGGATCACTGAAGCTTTCTTT	CSHRTGITEAFF
TRBD2	TRBV6-2/TRBV6-3	16	NA	TRBJ2-7	TGTGCCAGCAGCCGCCCCCCGGGACTAGGGTCCTACGAGCAGTACTTC	CASSRPPGLGSYEQYF
NA	TRBV25-1	13	NA	TRBJ1-4	TGTGCCAGCAAAGGGACGGGGGGTGAAAAACTGTTTTTT	CASKGTGGEKLFF
TRBD2	TRBV9	16	NA	TRBJ2-3	TGTGCCAGCAGCGTAGATAGCGGGAGGGCCGCAGATACGCAGTATTTT	CASSVDSGRAADTQYF